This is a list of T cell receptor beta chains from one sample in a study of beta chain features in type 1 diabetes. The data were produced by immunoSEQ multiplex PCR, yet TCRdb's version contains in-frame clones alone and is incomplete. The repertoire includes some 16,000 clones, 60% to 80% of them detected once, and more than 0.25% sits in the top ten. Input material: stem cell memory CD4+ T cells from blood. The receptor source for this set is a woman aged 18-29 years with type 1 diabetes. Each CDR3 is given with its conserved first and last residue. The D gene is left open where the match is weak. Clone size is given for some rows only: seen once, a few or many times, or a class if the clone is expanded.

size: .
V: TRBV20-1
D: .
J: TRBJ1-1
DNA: TGCAGTGCTAGACTAAACACTGAAGCTTTCTTT
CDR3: CSARLNTEAFF

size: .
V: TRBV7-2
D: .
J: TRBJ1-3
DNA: TGTGCCAGCAGCTTATTCGGAGTTTCTTCTGGAAACACCATATATTTT
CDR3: CASSLFGVSSGNTIYF

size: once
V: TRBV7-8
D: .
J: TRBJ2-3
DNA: TGTGCCAGCAGCTTACTTGGGCAGGGAGGTGGAGATACGCAGTATTTT
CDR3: CASSLLGQGGGDTQYF

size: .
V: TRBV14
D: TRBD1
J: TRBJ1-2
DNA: TGTGCCAGCAGCCGGACGGGGGCAGGGGGCTATGGCTACACCTTC
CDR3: CASSRTGAGGYGYTF

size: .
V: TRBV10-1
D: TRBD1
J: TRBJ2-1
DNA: TGCGCCAGCAGTGATTCGGGACAGGGATGGAGTGAGCAGTTCTTC
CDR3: CASSDSGQGWSEQFF

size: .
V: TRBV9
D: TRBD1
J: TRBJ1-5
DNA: TGTGCCAGCAGCGTAGGACAGGGGGTGGGAGCCCAGCATTTT
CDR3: CASSVGQGVGAQHF

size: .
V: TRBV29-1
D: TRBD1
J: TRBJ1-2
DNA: TGCAGCGTTGAAGGGACAGGGGGCTTCTATGGCTACACCTTC
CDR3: CSVEGTGGFYGYTF

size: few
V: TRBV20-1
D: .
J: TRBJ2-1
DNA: TGCAGTGCTAGAGATAGAGATGAGCAGTTCTTC
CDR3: CSARDRDEQFF

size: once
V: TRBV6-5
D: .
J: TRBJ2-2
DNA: TGTGCCAGCACCACAGGTCGTAACACCGGGGAGCTGTTTTTT
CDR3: CASTTGRNTGELFF

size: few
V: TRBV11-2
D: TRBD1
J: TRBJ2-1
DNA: TGTGCCAGCAGCCTAGACAGGGGATACTACAATGAGCAGTTCTTC
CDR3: CASSLDRGYYNEQFF

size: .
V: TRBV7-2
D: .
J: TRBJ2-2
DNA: TGTGCCAGCAGCTTAGTGGTAGCCGGGGAGCTGTTTTTT
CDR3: CASSLVVAGELFF

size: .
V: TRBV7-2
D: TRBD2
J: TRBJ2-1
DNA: TGTGCCAGCAGCTTAGGTCCAGCGGGAGTTAGTAATGAGCAGTTCTTC
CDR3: CASSLGPAGVSNEQFF

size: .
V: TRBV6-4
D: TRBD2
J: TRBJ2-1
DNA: TGTGCCAGCAGAAAGGGAGCGGGGTACAATGAGCAGTTCTTC
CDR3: CASRKGAGYNEQFF

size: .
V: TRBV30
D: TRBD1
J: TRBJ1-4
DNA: TGTGCCTGGAGTAGGCTTGGGACAGCAACTAATGAAAAACTGTTTTTT
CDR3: CAWSRLGTATNEKLFF

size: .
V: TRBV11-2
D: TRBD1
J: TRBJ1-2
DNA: TGTGCCAGCCTCAGTGTCAGGGGGCCTCTTTCTAACTATGGCTACACCTTC
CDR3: CASLSVRGPLSNYGYTF

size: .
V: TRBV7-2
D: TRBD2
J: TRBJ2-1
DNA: TGTGCCAGCAGCTTAAGACTAGCGGGAGGGGACAATGAGCAGTTCTTC
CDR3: CASSLRLAGGDNEQFF

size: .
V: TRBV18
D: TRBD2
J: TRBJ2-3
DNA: TGTGCCAGCTCGGGGCCAACCAGCGGGAACACAGATACGCAGTATTTT
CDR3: CASSGPTSGNTDTQYF

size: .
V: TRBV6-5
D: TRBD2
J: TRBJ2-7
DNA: TGTGCCAGCAGTTTAGCGGGCTCCTGGGGTATGGGCGAGCAGTACTTC
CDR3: CASSLAGSWGMGEQYF

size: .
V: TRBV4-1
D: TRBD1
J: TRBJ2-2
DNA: TGCGCCAGACCTGACCGTCAGGGGGACACCGGGGAGCTGTTTTTT
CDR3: CARPDRQGDTGELFF

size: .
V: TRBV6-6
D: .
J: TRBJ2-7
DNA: TGTGCCAGCAGGGGGGACTCGTACGAGCAGTACTTC
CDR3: CASRGDSYEQYF

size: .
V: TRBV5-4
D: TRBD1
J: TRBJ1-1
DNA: TGTGCCAGCAGCTTAGGAGGGACAGTTGAAGCTTTCTTT
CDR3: CASSLGGTVEAFF

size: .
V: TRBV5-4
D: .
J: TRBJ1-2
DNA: TGTGCCAGCAGCTTGGGGGGCAGCTATGGCCACACCTTC
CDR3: CASSLGGSYGHTF

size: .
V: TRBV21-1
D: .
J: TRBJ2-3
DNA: TGTGCCAGCAGCAAAGCGCTTTCTACGGCAGAGCGGGAGGGGACTAGCACAGATACGCAGTATTTT
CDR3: CASSKALSTAEREGTSTDTQYF

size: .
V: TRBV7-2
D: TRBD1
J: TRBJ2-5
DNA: TGTGCCAGCAGCGCGGACAGGGGATGGGAGACCCAGTACTTC
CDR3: CASSADRGWETQYF

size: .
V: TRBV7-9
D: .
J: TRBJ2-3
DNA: TGTGCCAGCAGCTTCGGACAGAGGGGCACAGATACGCAGTATTTT
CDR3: CASSFGQRGTDTQYF

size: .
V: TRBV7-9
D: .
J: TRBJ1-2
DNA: TGTGCCAGCAGCTTAGACGGGGTTTATGGCTACACCTTC
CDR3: CASSLDGVYGYTF

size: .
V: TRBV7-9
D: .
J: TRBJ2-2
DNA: TGTGCCAGCAGCTTAGCCGGGACACTGAACACCGGGGAGCTGTTTTTT
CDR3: CASSLAGTLNTGELFF

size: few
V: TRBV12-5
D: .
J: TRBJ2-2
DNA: TGTGCTAGTGGTTTGGGGAGGACTTCCATAAACACCGGGGAGCTGTTTTTT
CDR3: CASGLGRTSINTGELFF

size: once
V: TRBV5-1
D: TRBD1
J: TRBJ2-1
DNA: TGCGCCAGCAGCCTGGGACAGGGCTACAATGAGCAGTTCTTC
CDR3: CASSLGQGYNEQFF

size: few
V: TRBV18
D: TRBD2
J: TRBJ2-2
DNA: TGTGCCAGCTCACCAGGAGGACTAGCGAGGCCTACCGGGGAGCTGTTTTTT
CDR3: CASSPGGLARPTGELFF

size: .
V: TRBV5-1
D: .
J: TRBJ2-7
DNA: TGCGCCAGCAGCTTGGGGCTAGCGAGCTACGAGCAGTACTTC
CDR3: CASSLGLASYEQYF

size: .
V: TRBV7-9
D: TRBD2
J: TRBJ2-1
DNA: TGTGCCAGCAGGCCTAGCGGGAGCTCCTACAATGAGCAGTTCTTC
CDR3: CASRPSGSSYNEQFF

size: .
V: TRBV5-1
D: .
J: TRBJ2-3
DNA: TGCGCCAGCAGCCGGAGGTCCGGGAGTCAAGGAAGGGATACGCAGTATTTT
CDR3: CASSRRSGSQGRDTQYF

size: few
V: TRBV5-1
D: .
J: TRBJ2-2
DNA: TGCGCCAGCAGCTTGGGGGCGAGCGGCCCCACCGGGGAGCTGTTTTTT
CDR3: CASSLGASGPTGELFF

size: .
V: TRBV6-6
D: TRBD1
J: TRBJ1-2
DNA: TGTGCCAGCAGTTCCTCGACAGGGAGAGATGGCTACACCTTC
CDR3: CASSSSTGRDGYTF

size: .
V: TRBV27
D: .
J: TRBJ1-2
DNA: TGTGCCAGCAGTTATGGGGCCGGCTACACCTTC
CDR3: CASSYGAGYTF

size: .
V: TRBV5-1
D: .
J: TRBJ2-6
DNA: TGCGCCAGCAGCTTTCGGACAGCCGATAGCTCTGGGGCCAACGTCCTGACTTTC
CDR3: CASSFRTADSSGANVLTF

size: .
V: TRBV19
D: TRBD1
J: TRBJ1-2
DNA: TGTGCCAGTAGTACAGGGGGCGTTGGCTACACCTTC
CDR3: CASSTGGVGYTF

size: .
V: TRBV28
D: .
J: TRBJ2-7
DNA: TGTGCCAGCAGTTCCTACCCCTTTCCGCCCACCGAGCAGTACTTC
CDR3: CASSSYPFPPTEQYF

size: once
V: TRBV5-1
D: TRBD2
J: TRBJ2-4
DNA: TGCGCCAGCAGCTTGGCTCGACTAGCGGGAGGCCGCAAAAACATTCAGTACTTC
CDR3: CASSLARLAGGRKNIQYF

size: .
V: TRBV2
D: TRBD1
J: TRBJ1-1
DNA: TGTGCCAGCAGTGAATACCAATCCCCCGGGACAGGGGGCAAGGCTTTCTTT
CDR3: CASSEYQSPGTGGKAFF

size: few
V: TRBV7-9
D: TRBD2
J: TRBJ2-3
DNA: TGTGCCAGCAACCTCGGGGCGGGAGTAGAGCGAGATACGCAGTATTTT
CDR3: CASNLGAGVERDTQYF